Listed here is a single T cell receptor (beta chain). Its matching antigen is unknown. The CDR3 length is 14 residues. The germline CDR1 and CDR2 sequences are SGHRS and YFSETQ. The V and J ends lost 0 bases and 3 bases respectively, with 9 bases between them. The sample comes from a study of OX40 agonist ivuxolimab in advanced cancers. General study results and limits: In the 0.1-3.0 mg/kg groups, partial responders showed among the lowest expansion.

The assay was immunoSEQ multiplex PCR, and TCRdb's table has in-frame clones only and misses some. Of tens of thousands of clones listed, 85% to 90% are singletons. The sequencing here drew on CD4+ or CD8+ T cells sorted from blood, taken in a trial of the OX40 agonist ivuxolimab. The chain couples TRBV5-1 to TRBJ1-2; D unresolved. The receptor was isolated from an adult with an advanced solid tumor such as melanoma, head and neck, liver or kidney cancer. The CDR3 DNA reads TGCGCCAGCAGCTTGGGCCAGACCCACTATGGCTACACCTTC. As protein: CASSLGQTHYGYTF.